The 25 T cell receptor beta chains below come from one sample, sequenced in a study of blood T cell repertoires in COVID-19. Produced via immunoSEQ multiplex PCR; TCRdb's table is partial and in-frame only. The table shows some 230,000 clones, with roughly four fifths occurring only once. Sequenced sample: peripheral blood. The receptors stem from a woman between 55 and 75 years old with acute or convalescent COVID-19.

The CDR3 reads CASSVFGENYTF. The DNA for the CDR3 is TGTGCCAGCAGTGTATTCGGGGAAAACTACACCTTC. This chain links TRBV2 with TRBJ1-2; no clear D. This CDR3 region has 12 residues. Germline V gene data show CDR1 as SNHLY and CDR2 as FYNNEI. With 4 bases removed from V and 10 bases from J, the gap between germline ends came to 13 bases.

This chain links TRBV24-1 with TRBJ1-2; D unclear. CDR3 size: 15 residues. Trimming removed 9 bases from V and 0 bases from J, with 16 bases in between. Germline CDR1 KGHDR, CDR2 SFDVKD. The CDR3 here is CATSEPGNPNYGYTF. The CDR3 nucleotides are TGTGCCACCTCGGAACCCGGGAACCCTAACTATGGCTACACCTTC.

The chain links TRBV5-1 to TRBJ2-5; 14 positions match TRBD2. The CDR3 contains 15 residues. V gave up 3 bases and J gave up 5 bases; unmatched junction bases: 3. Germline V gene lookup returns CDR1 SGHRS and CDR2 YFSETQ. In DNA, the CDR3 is TGCGCCAGCAGCTGGACTAGCGGGGGGTCGGAGACCCAGTACTTC. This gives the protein CASSWTSGGSETQYF.

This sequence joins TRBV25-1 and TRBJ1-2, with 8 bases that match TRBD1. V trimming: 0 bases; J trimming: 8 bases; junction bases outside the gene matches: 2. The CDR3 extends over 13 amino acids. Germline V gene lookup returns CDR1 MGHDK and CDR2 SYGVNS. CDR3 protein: CASSEYRGRGYTF. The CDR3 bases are TGTGCCAGCAGTGAATACAGGGGGCGCGGCTACACCTTC.

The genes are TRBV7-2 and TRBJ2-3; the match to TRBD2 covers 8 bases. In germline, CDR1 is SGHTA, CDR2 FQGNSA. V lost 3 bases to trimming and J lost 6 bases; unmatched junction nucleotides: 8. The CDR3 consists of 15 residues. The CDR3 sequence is CASSFFPGGLDTQYF. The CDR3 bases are TGTGCCAGCAGCTTTTTCCCGGGGGGGTTGGATACGCAGTATTTT.

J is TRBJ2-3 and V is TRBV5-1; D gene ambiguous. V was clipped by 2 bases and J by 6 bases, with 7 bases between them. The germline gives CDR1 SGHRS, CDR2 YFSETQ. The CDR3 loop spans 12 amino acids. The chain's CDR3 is CASSLEEDTQYF. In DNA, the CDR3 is TGCGCCAGCAGCTTAGAGGAGGATACGCAGTATTTT.

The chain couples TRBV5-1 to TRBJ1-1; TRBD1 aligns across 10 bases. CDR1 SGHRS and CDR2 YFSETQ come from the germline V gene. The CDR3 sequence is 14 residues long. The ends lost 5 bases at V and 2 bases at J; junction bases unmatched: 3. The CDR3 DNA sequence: TGCGCCAGCAGGGGGACAGGGGACAACACTGAAGCTTTCTTT. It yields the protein CASRGTGDNTEAFF.

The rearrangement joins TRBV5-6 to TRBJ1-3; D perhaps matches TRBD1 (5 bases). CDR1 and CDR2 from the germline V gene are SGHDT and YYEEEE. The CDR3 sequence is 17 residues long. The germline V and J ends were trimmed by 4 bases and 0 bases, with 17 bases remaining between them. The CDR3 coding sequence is TGTGCCAGCAGCCAGGGCCGAGCCTTACTCTCTGGAAACACCATATATTTT. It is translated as CASSQGRALLSGNTIYF. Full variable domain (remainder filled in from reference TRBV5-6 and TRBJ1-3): DAGVTQSPTHLIKTRGQQVTLRCSPKSGHDTVSWYQQALGQGPQFIFQYYEEEERQRGNFPDRFSGHQFPNYSSELNVNALLLGDSALYLCASSQGRALLSGNTIYFGEGSWLTVV.

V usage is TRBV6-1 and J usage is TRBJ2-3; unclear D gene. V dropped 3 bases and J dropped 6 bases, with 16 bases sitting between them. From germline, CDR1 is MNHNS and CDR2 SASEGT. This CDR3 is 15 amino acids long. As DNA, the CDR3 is TGTGCCAGCAGTGATTGGTCGACAAGCTCCGATACGCAGTATTTT. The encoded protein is CASSDWSTSSDTQYF.

The CDR3 reads CACRQGAVGELFF. The CDR3 DNA follows: TGTGCCTGCCGACAGGGGGCGGTCGGGGAGCTGTTTTTT. The chain joins TRBV30 to TRBJ2-2, with 10 bases lining up with TRBD1. The CDR3 spans 13 residues. J gave up 7 bases and V 6 bases, and 5 bases lay outside the gene matches. Germline V gene sequence: CDR1 GTSNPN, CDR2 SVGIG (reference sequence).

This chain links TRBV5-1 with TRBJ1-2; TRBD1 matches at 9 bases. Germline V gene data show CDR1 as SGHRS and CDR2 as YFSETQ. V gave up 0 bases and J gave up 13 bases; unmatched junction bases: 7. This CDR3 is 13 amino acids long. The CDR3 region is CASSLARDRDRTF. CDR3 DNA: TGCGCCAGCAGCTTGGCCCGGGACAGGGATCGCACCTTC. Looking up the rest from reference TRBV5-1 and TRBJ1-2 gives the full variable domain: KAGVTQTPRYLIKTRGQQVTLSCSPISGHRSVSWYQQTPGQGLQFLFEYFSETQRNKGNFPGRFSGRQFSNSRSEMNVSTLELGDSALYLCASSLARDRDRTFGSGTRLTVV.

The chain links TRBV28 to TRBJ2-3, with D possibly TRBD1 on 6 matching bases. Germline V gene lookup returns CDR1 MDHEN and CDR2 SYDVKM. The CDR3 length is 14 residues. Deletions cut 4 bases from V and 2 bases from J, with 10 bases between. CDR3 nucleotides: TGTGCCAGCAGTTCCGGACAGTACACAGATACGCAGTATTTT. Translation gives CASSSGQYTDTQYF. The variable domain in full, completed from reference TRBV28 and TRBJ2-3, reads DVKVTQSSRYLVKRTGEKVFLECVQDMDHENMFWYRQDPGLGLRLIYFSYDVKMKEKGDIPEGYSVSREKKERFSLILESASTNQTSMYLCASSSGQYTDTQYFGPGTRLTVL.

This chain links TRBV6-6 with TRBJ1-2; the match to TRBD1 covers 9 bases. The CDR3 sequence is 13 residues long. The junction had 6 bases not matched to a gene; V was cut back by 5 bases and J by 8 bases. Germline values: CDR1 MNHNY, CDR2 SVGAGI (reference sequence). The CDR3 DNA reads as TGTGCCAGCAGTACCCTGGGACAGGGAGGCTACACCTTC. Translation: CASSTLGQGGYTF.

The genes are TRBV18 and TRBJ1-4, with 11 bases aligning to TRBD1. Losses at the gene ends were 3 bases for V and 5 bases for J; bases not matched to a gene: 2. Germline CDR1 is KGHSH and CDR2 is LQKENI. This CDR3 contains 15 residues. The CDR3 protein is CASSPGQGANEKLFF. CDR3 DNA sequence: TGTGCCAGCTCACCCGGACAGGGGGCGAATGAAAAACTGTTTTTT.

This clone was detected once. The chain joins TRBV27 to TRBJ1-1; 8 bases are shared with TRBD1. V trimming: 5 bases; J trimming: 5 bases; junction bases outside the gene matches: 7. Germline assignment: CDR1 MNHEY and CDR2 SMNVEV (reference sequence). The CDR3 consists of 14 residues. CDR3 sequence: CASSLRTGWTEAFF. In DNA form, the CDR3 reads TGTGCCAGCAGTCTCCGGACAGGGTGGACTGAAGCTTTCTTT.

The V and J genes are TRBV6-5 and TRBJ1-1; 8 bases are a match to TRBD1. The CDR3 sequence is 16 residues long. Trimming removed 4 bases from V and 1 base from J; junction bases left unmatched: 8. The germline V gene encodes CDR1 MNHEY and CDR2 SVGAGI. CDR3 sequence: CASSSQRTGKNTEAFF. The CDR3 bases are TGTGCCAGCAGTTCCCAAAGGACAGGGAAGAACACTGAAGCTTTCTTT.

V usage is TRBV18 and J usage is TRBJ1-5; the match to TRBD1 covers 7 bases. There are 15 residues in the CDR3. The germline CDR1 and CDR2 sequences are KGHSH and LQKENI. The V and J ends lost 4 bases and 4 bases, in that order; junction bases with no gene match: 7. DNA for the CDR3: TGTGCCAGCTCACAGGCGGGACAGTCGAATCAGCCCCAGCATTTT. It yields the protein CASSQAGQSNQPQHF.

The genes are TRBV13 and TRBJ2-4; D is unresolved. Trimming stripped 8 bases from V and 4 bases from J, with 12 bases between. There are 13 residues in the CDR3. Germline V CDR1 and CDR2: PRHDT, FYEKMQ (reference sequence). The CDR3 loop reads CASSLRGKNIQYF. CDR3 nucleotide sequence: TGTGCCAGCTCCCTCCGAGGTAAAAACATTCAGTACTTC.

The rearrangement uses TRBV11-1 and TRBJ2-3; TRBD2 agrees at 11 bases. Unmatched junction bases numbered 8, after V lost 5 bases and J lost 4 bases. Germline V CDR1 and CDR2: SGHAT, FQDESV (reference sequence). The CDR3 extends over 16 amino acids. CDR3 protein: CASSILAGGLADTQYF. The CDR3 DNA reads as TGTGCCAGCAGCATTCTAGCGGGGGGCCTCGCAGATACGCAGTATTTT.

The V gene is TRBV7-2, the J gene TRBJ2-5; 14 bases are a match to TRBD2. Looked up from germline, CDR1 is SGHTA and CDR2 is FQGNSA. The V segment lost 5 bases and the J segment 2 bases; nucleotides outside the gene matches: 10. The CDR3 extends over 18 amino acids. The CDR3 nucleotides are TGTGCCAGCAGCACCGCCGGGACTAGCGGGGGACGGCAAGAGACCCAGTACTTC. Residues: CASSTAGTSGGRQETQYF.

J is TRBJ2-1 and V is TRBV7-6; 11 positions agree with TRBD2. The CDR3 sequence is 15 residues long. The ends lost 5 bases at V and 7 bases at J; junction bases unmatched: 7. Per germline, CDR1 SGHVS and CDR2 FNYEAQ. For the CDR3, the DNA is TGTGCCAGCAGCCGAGGGACTAGCGGAACGAATGAGCAGTTCTTC. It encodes CASSRGTSGTNEQFF.

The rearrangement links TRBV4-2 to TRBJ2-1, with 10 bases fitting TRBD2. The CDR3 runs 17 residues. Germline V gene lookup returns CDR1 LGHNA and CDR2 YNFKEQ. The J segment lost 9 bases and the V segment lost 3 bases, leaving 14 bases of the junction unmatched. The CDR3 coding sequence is TGTGCCAGCAGCCAGGGGAGCGGGGGGGCCGGGAAGGTTGAGCAGTTCTTC. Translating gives CASSQGSGGAGKVEQFF.

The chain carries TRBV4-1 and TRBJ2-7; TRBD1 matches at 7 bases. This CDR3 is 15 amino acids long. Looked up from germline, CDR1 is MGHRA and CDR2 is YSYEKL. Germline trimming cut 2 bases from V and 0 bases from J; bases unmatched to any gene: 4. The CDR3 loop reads CASSQHGTASYEQYF. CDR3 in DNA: TGCGCCAGCAGCCAACATGGGACAGCCTCCTACGAGCAGTACTTC.

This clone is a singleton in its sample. CDR3 DNA: TGTGCCAGCAGTTCACAAAACCGTAACTCCTACGAGCAGTACTTC. This translates into CASSSQNRNSYEQYF. V is TRBV28 and J is TRBJ2-7; D not resolved. This CDR3 region has 15 residues. V was trimmed by 4 bases and J by 0 bases, leaving 13 bases between them. In germline, CDR1 is MDHEN, CDR2 SYDVKM.

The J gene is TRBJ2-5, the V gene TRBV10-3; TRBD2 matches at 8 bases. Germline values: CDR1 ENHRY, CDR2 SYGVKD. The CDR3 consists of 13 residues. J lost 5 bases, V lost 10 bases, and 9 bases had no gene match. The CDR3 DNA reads TGTGCCACCAGAGGACTAGCCGGCGAGACCCAGTACTTC. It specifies CATRGLAGETQYF.